These 25 T cell receptor beta chains were sequenced from one sample in a study of T cell responses to AZD1222 COVID-19 vaccine. Libraries were prepared by immunoSEQ multiplex PCR; TCRdb keeps only in-frame clonotypes and omits some of them. This table has 130,000 or so clones, about 91% appearing once. The sample here was peripheral blood, taken 28 days after the second AZD1222 dose. The receptors derive from an adult who received the AZD1222 COVID-19 vaccine.

This sequence joins TRBV25-1 and TRBJ2-7; D unresolved. This CDR3 has 13 amino acids. Germline loops: CDR1 MGHDK, CDR2 SYGVNS. The V end lost 7 bases, the J end lost 0 bases, and 10 bases lay between the germline ends. CDR3 sequence reads: CASTSDVSYEQYV. CDR3 nucleotide sequence: TGTGCCAGCACCTCCGACGTCTCCTACGAGCAGTACGTC.

This clone has a single count. This chain links TRBV6-2 or TRBV6-3 with TRBJ2-1; 11 positions agree with TRBD2. With V trimmed by 0 bases and J by 9 bases, 4 bases remained unmatched. Looked up from germline, CDR1 is MNHEY and CDR2 is SVGEGT. The CDR3 spans 15 residues. The CDR3 spells CASSYSIAGGREQFF. The CDR3 DNA follows: TGTGCCAGCAGTTACTCTATAGCGGGGGGGCGTGAGCAGTTCTTC.

This chain links TRBV5-1 with TRBJ1-1; D gene ambiguous. Between the trimmed V and J ends, which lost 3 bases and 1 base, there was a span of 10 bases. The germline gives CDR1 SGHRS, CDR2 YFSETQ. The CDR3 spans 14 residues. The CDR3 DNA reads as TGCGCCAGCAGCTCCACGGGAGGGAACACTGAAGCTTTCTTT. Its protein product is CASSSTGGNTEAFF.

The chain recombines TRBV5-1 with TRBJ2-1; 9 nucleotides match TRBD2. CDR1 is SGHRS and CDR2 is YFSETQ in the germline V gene. The V and J ends lost 4 bases and 10 bases, in that order; junction bases with no gene match: 6. This CDR3 contains 13 residues. In DNA form, the CDR3 reads TGCGCCAGCAGCCCCCTAGCGGGAAGCGAGCAGTTCTTC. This encodes CASSPLAGSEQFF.

The V and J genes are TRBV9 and TRBJ2-5, with TRBD2 identical over 10 bases. Germline-derived CDR1 and CDR2 are SGDLS and YYNGEE. The length of the CDR3 is 16 residues. Unmatched junction bases numbered 7, after V lost 4 bases and J lost 1 base. This CDR3 reads CASSPEAGGPQETQYF. The CDR3 coding sequence is TGTGCCAGCAGCCCGGAAGCGGGAGGGCCCCAAGAGACCCAGTACTTC.

This chain uses TRBV7-8 with TRBJ1-1; D remains ambiguous. The CDR3 loop spans 12 amino acids. V lost 1 base to trimming and J lost 7 bases, with 7 bases between them. Germline V gene sequence: CDR1 SGHVS, CDR2 FQNEAQ. The CDR3 DNA reads TGTGCCAGCAGCTTAGAGGGCCGTGAAGCTTTCTTT. It translates to CASSLEGREAFF.

The J gene is TRBJ1-1, the V gene TRBV11-3; D possibly corresponds to TRBD1 (6 bases). Germline CDR1 reads SGHNT; CDR2 reads YENEEA. Trimming pared 1 base from V and 5 bases from J, leaving 14 bases between. CDR3 size: 15 residues. The CDR3 nucleotides are TGTGCCAGCAGCTTAGGAGCAGGGGCGGTTACTGAAGCTTTCTTT. Translated, it gives CASSLGAGAVTEAFF. Combining the CDR3 with reference TRBV11-3 and TRBJ1-1 gives the whole variable domain EAGVVQSPRYKIIEKKQPVAFWCNPISGHNTLYWYLQNLGQGPELLIRYENEEAVDDSQLPKDRFSAERLKGVDSTLKIQPAELGDSAVYLCASSLGAGAVTEAFFGQGTRLTVV.

The J gene is TRBJ1-2, the V gene TRBV5-4, with 8 bases identical to TRBD1. The CDR3 loop spans 15 amino acids. Germline-derived CDR1 and CDR2 are SGHNT and YYREEE (reference sequence). V dropped 4 bases and J dropped 7; count of bases not matched to a gene: 12. DNA for the CDR3: TGTGCCAGCAGCGGGAGGGTTCAGGGGGCAGGTGGCTACACCTTC. This encodes CASSGRVQGAGGYTF.

This clone was observed a few times. The rearrangement links TRBV6-5 to TRBJ2-7, with 7 bases identical to TRBD2. CDR3 length: 15 residues. Germline CDR1 MNHEY, CDR2 SVGAGI. Germline trimming cut 5 bases from V and 3 bases from J; bases unmatched to any gene: 10. CDR3 coding DNA: TGTGCCAGCAGTAAGGACTACAGCGGGGACTACGAGCAGTACGTC. This translates into CASSKDYSGDYEQYV.

In nucleotides, the CDR3 is TGTGCCTGGAGTGTAGGGGGCCAGGAGACCCAGTACTTC. This translates into CAWSVGGQETQYF. The V gene is TRBV30, the J gene TRBJ2-5; 7 bases align to TRBD1. V lost 0 bases and J lost 5; bases outside the gene matches: 3. Looked up from germline, CDR1 is GTSNPN and CDR2 is SVGIG (reference sequence). This CDR3 contains 13 residues.

V is TRBV11-2 and J is TRBJ1-4; the match to TRBD1 covers 9 bases. Germline loops: CDR1 SGHAT, CDR2 FQNNGV. The trim removed 2 bases at V and 4 bases at J, leaving 8 bases unmatched. The CDR3 has 17 amino acids. The CDR3 loop reads CASSLNAGQGNNEKLFF. In DNA form, the CDR3 reads TGTGCCAGCAGCTTAAACGCTGGACAGGGGAATAATGAAAAACTGTTTTTT.

The chain carries TRBV7-9 and TRBJ1-3; D gene uncertain. Germline assignment: CDR1 SEHNR and CDR2 FQNEAQ (reference sequence). V lost 6 bases, J lost 4 bases, and 16 bases lay in between. The length of the CDR3 is 15 residues. The CDR3 DNA reads as TGTGCCAGCAGTCTAAACCCCGAGCCGGGAAACACCATATATTTT. Protein product: CASSLNPEPGNTIYF. The full variable domain, with the rest looked up from reference TRBV7-9 and TRBJ1-3, is DTGVSQNPRHKITKRGQNVTFRCDPISEHNRLYWYRQTLGQGPEFLTYFQNEAQLEKSRLLSDRFSAERPKGSFSTLEIQRTEQGDSAMYLCASSLNPEPGNTIYFGEGSWLTVV.

The chain is built from TRBV7-9 and TRBJ1-2; no clear D. The CDR3 has 14 residues. Trimming shortened V by 0 bases and J by 4 bases, and 9 bases separated the two germline ends. Germline CDR1 reads SEHNR; CDR2 reads FQNEAQ (reference sequence). The CDR3 spells CASSLAGRSYGYTF. In DNA, the CDR3 is TGTGCCAGCAGCTTAGCAGGACGGAGCTATGGCTACACCTTC.

The chain recombines TRBV10-2 with TRBJ1-2, with D perhaps matching TRBD1 (5 bases). Germline V CDR1 and CDR2: WSHSY, SAAADI. This CDR3 comprises 14 residues. V shed 4 bases and J shed 4 bases, with 13 bases lying between them. The CDR3 here is CASSAGLRVYGYTF. In nucleotides, the CDR3 is TGCGCCAGCAGTGCGGGACTCAGGGTCTATGGCTACACCTTC.

This clone was picked up one time. The genes are TRBV11-2 and TRBJ2-1; TRBD2 matches at 9 bases. Trimming took 5 bases from V and 9 from J; bases not matched to a gene: 11. The germline gives CDR1 SGHAT, CDR2 FQNNGV. CDR3 size: 15 residues. CDR3 bases: TGTGCCAGCAGCGCAATAGGGACTAGCAGGGGTGAGCAGTTCTTC. Protein product: CASSAIGTSRGEQFF.

The chain joins TRBV2 to TRBJ1-2, with 9 positions matching TRBD1. Per germline, CDR1 SNHLY and CDR2 FYNNEI. CDR3 length: 14 residues. V was clipped by 6 bases and J by 5 bases; unmatched bases: 7. The CDR3 DNA is TGTGCCAGCAGAGCTGGGACAGGGAATTATGGCTACACCTTC. It codes for CASRAGTGNYGYTF.

The chain carries TRBV2 and TRBJ1-2; D gene unclear. Germline assignment: CDR1 SNHLY and CDR2 FYNNEI. Trimming pared 7 bases from V and 7 bases from J, leaving 13 bases between. This CDR3 region has 12 residues. The CDR3 sequence: CASKMSEAGYTF. As DNA, the CDR3 is TGTGCCAGCAAGATGTCGGAGGCTGGCTACACCTTC.

The chain recombines TRBV24-1 with TRBJ1-2; D is unclear. Trimming left V 4 bases short and J 7 bases short, with 15 bases between. Germline CDR1 is KGHDR and CDR2 is SFDVKD. This CDR3 spans 14 amino acids. The CDR3, as DNA: TGTGCCACCAGTGACGACGAGCTAATCGGTGGCTACACCTTC. This translates into CATSDDELIGGYTF.

This clone was counted only a few times. The chain uses TRBV29-1 and TRBJ2-2, with D unclear. The germline V gene encodes CDR1 SQVTM and CDR2 ANQGSEA. This CDR3 comprises 13 residues. The ends were cut back, 5 bases at V and 3 bases at J, with 10 bases in the middle. CDR3 bases: TGCAGCGTTAAAGGTGCGGACACCGGGGAGCTGTTTTTT. Residues: CSVKGADTGELFF.

Written as DNA, the CDR3 is TGTGCCAGCAGCTTGGGCCGGGACAGGGGGCGAAGGGGGCAGTATGGCTACACCTTC. It specifies CASSLGRDRGRRGQYGYTF. The J gene is TRBJ1-2, the V gene TRBV5-6; 12 bases are shared with TRBD1. Germline CDR1 reads SGHDT; CDR2 reads YYEEEE. CDR3 length: 19 amino acids. The V segment lost 0 bases and the J segment 5 bases; nucleotides outside the gene matches: 14.

This rearrangement joins TRBV6-2 or TRBV6-3 to TRBJ2-1, with D possibly matching TRBD2 (5 bases). The germline V gene encodes CDR1 MNHEY and CDR2 SVGEGT. V was pared by 6 bases and J by 10 bases, with 16 bases between. The CDR3 spans 13 residues. CDR3 residues: CASSDPPGKEQFF. The CDR3 DNA reads TGTGCCAGCAGCGACCCCCCGGGAAAAGAGCAGTTCTTC.

The V and J genes are TRBV7-3 and TRBJ2-1; possible D gene TRBD2, 5 bases. The ends were cut back, 6 bases at V and 2 bases at J, with 8 bases in the middle. Germline V CDR1 and CDR2: SGHTA, FQGTGA. CDR3 length: 13 residues. The DNA for the CDR3 is TGTGCCAGCAGTTCCGGGGCCTACAATGAGCAGTTCTTC. It is translated as CASSSGAYNEQFF.

The chain recombines TRBV7-9 with TRBJ1-1; 9 positions agree with TRBD1. With 4 bases clipped from V and 4 bases from J, the junction kept 10 bases outside the gene matches. The CDR3 runs 16 residues. Germline CDR1 is SEHNR and CDR2 is FQNEAQ (reference sequence). In nucleotides, the CDR3 is TGTGCCAGCAGCTCCCTTGGACAGGGGAGGGGCACTGAAGCTTTCTTT. Residues: CASSSLGQGRGTEAFF.

This clone was detected once. The chain joins TRBV4-1 to TRBJ1-2, with D unclear. From germline, CDR1 is MGHRA and CDR2 YSYEKL. This CDR3 region has 16 residues. Between the trimmed V and J ends, which lost 0 bases and 4 bases, there was a span of 15 bases. DNA of the CDR3: TGCGCCAGCAGCCAAGACCTGGCAGGCCCCAGCTATGGCTACACCTTC. Protein product: CASSQDLAGPSYGYTF.

The rearrangement uses TRBV18 and TRBJ1-1; 8 nucleotides line up with TRBD1. The CDR3 covers 14 residues. Germline CDR1 is KGHSH and CDR2 is LQKENI. The ends lost 8 bases at V and 5 bases at J; junction bases unmatched: 10. CDR3 residues: CASTPTGDATEAFF. The CDR3 DNA reads as TGTGCCAGCACCCCGACAGGGGACGCGACTGAAGCTTTCTTT. Drawing the rest from reference TRBV18 and TRBJ1-1, the complete variable domain is NAGVMQNPRHLVRRRGQEARLRCSPMKGHSHVYWYRQLPEEGLKFMVYLQKENIIDESGMPKERFSAEFPKEGPSILRIQQVVRGDSAAYFCASTPTGDATEAFFGQGTRLTVV.